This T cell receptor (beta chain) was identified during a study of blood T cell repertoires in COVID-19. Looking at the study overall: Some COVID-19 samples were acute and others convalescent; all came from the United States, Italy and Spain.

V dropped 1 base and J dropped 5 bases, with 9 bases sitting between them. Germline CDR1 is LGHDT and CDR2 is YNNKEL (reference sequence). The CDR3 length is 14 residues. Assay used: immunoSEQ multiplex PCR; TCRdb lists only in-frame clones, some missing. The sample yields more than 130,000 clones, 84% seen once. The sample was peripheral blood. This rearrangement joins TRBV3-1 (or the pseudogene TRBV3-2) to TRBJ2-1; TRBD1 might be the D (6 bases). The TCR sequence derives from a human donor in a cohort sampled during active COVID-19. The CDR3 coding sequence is TGTGCCAGCAGCCAAGTTCAGGGGAACAATGAGCAGTTCTTC. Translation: CASSQVQGNNEQFF.